This T cell receptor beta chain comes out of a study of shared clonotypes between healthy human individuals. In germline, CDR1 is SGHRS, CDR2 YFSETQ. This CDR3 is 16 amino acids long. Trimming cost V 4 bases and J 2 bases, with 17 bases left between them. Execution of the assay was at deep level. Profiling relied on immunoSEQ multiplex PCR, and the TCRdb table lists in-frame clones only, not all of them. The repertoire holds 2.3 million or so clones, with approximately 93% as singletons. Sequenced material: naive CD4+ T cells from PBMCs. Subset in this sample: CD45RA+ positively selected. The rearrangement links TRBV5-1 to TRBJ2-3; possible D gene TRBD1, 6 bases. This sequence was found in a man aged 18 to 30 in good health. Some clones in this sample may be carry-over from other donors' samples. In nucleotides, the CDR3 is TGCGCCAGCAGCGGATCCCCCTCAGGGGACACAGATACGCAGTATTTT. It codes for CASSGSPSGDTDTQYF.